The 18 T cell receptor beta chains presented below share a single source sample, sequenced in a study of blood T cell repertoires in COVID-19. The repertoire was sequenced with immunoSEQ multiplex PCR; TCRdb's copy has only in-frame clones and lacks some. The table lists around 440,000 clones, 88% of them singletons. Material: peripheral blood. The receptor set was obtained from a woman between 45 and 60 years old with COVID-19, enrolled during active disease.

This CDR3 is CASSLSPTGPLHF. In DNA form, the CDR3 reads TGTGCCAGCAGTTTAAGCCCCACGGGACCCCTCCACTTT. The chain links TRBV27 to TRBJ1-6, with D uncertain. From germline, CDR1 is MNHEY and CDR2 SMNVEV (reference sequence). This CDR3 is 13 amino acids long. The V end lost 2 bases, the J end lost 12 bases, and 11 bases lay between the germline ends.

The chain is built from TRBV27 and TRBJ1-1, with D possibly being TRBD1 (5 bases). Germline V gives CDR1 MNHEY, CDR2 SMNVEV (reference sequence). V was cut by 11 bases and J by 2 bases, with 12 bases left in between. This CDR3 comprises 12 residues. The CDR3 DNA follows: TGTGCCCCCAGGGCCGTTAACACTGAAGCTTTCTTT. As protein: CAPRAVNTEAFF.

The chain links TRBV4-1 to TRBJ1-2; 7 bases line up with TRBD1. V trimming: 4 bases; J trimming: 5 bases; junction bases outside the gene matches: 7. Germline CDR1 and CDR2: MGHRA and YSYEKL. This CDR3 is built from 14 residues. CDR3 protein: CASSPGTEIYGYTF. For the CDR3, the DNA is TGCGCCAGCAGCCCTGGGACAGAAATTTATGGCTACACCTTC.

The rearrangement links TRBV18 to TRBJ2-1; 11 bases map to TRBD2. Germline CDR1 reads KGHSH; CDR2 reads LQKENI. The CDR3 runs 14 residues. V shed 6 bases and J 8 bases; nucleotides not matched to a gene: 6. CDR3 residues: CASSPSGGHYEQFF. CDR3 bases: TGTGCCAGCTCGCCTAGCGGGGGGCACTATGAGCAGTTCTTC.

The chain has TRBV10-3 and TRBJ1-3; the D gene is possibly TRBD1 (5 bases). Germline loops: CDR1 ENHRY, CDR2 SYGVKD. The V and J ends lost 6 bases and 0 bases respectively, with 18 bases between them. There are 17 residues in the CDR3. CDR3 sequence reads: CAISPAGTPVSGNTIYF. In DNA, the CDR3 is TGTGCCATCAGCCCGGCCGGGACTCCAGTCTCTGGAAACACCATATATTTT.

J is TRBJ1-1 and V is TRBV19; no clear D gene. The CDR3 is 15 amino acids. The germline V and J ends were trimmed by 0 bases and 7 bases, with 15 bases remaining between them. Germline V gives CDR1 LNHDA, CDR2 SQIVND (reference sequence). The CDR3 loop reads CASSIDLWQAFEAFF. Written as DNA, the CDR3 is TGTGCCAGTAGTATAGATCTATGGCAGGCCTTTGAAGCTTTCTTT.

V is TRBV4-1 and J is TRBJ2-7; TRBD2 matches at 13 bases. The CDR3 runs to 15 residues. Germline CDR1 reads MGHRA; CDR2 reads YSYEKL. Losses at the gene ends were 4 bases for V and 2 bases for J; bases not matched to a gene: 2. The CDR3, as DNA: TGCGCCAGCAGCCTTGGGACTAGCGGGGCCTACGAGCAGTACTTC. It codes for CASSLGTSGAYEQYF.

The genes are TRBV19 and TRBJ1-6; maybe TRBD1 (6 bases). This CDR3 has 15 amino acids. V lost 5 bases and J 8 bases, leaving 16 bases between the germline ends. Germline-derived CDR1 and CDR2 are LNHDA and SQIVND (reference sequence). CDR3 amino acids: CASSSTGLAYSPLHF. CDR3 in DNA: TGTGCCAGTAGTTCGACAGGTTTGGCCTATTCACCCCTCCACTTT.

V gene TRBV6-5 combines with J gene TRBJ1-1; TRBD1 matches at 7 bases. CDR3 length equals 14 residues. Trimming took 6 bases from V and 7 from J; bases not matched to a gene: 11. CDR1 MNHEY and CDR2 SVGAGI come from the germline V gene. The CDR3 DNA follows: TGTGCCAGCAGCCACTCCGACAGGGACAATGAAGCTTTCTTT. Its translation is CASSHSDRDNEAFF.

The genes are TRBV5-1 and TRBJ2-7; 8 bases map to TRBD1. This CDR3 has 14 amino acids. Germline assignment: CDR1 SGHRS and CDR2 YFSETQ. The trim removed 3 bases at V and 3 bases at J, leaving 5 bases unmatched. The chain's CDR3 is CASSWNGQGYEQYF. The CDR3 nucleotides are TGCGCCAGCAGCTGGAACGGACAGGGCTACGAGCAGTACTTC.

This sequence joins TRBV15 and TRBJ2-3; 7 nucleotides match TRBD1. V lost 8 bases, J lost 0 bases, and 14 bases stayed unmatched. The CDR3 totals 17 residues. Germline V gives CDR1 LNHNV, CDR2 YYDKDF (reference sequence). CDR3 region: CATDRVLPGVSTDTQYF. The CDR3 region has the DNA TGTGCCACCGACAGGGTCCTCCCAGGTGTGAGCACAGATACGCAGTATTTT.

The J gene is TRBJ1-2, the V gene TRBV9, with D unclear. The CDR3 spans 13 residues. Trimming left V 2 bases short and J 6 bases short, with 11 bases between. Germline loops: CDR1 SGDLS, CDR2 YYNGEE. CDR3 in amino acids: CASSVYPIDGYTF. The CDR3 coding sequence is TGTGCCAGCAGCGTCTACCCAATAGATGGCTACACCTTC.

J is TRBJ2-2 and V is TRBV11-2, with D maybe TRBD1 (5 bases). The CDR3 length is 14 residues. Trimming left V 2 bases short and J 5 bases short, with 9 bases between. Germline V CDR1 and CDR2: SGHAT, FQNNGV. The CDR3 bases are TGTGCCAGCAGCTTAACAGGAAATACCGGGGAGCTGTTTTTT. It encodes CASSLTGNTGELFF.

CDR3 in DNA: TGCGCCAGCAGTGAGCCCGATAGGGGAGGCTACACCTTC. It specifies CASSEPDRGGYTF. The V and J genes are TRBV10-2 and TRBJ1-2; D possibly corresponds to TRBD1 (5 bases). Germline CDR1 is WSHSY and CDR2 is SAAADI. Between the trimmed V and J ends, which lost 2 bases and 8 bases, there was a span of 12 bases. This CDR3 spans 13 amino acids.

The V gene is TRBV4-1, the J gene TRBJ2-3; 9 bases map to TRBD2. Trimming at V came to 3 bases and at J to 2 bases, leaving 6 bases not matched to a gene. Germline V gene sequence: CDR1 MGHRA, CDR2 YSYEKL. This CDR3 is 16 amino acids long. CDR3 sequence reads: CASSHASGVSTDTQYF. DNA of the CDR3: TGCGCCAGCAGCCATGCTAGCGGGGTGTCCACAGATACGCAGTATTTT.

CDR3 loop: CASSSTGQETQYF. Here the CDR3 DNA reads TGTGCCAGCAGTTCGACAGGTCAAGAGACCCAGTACTTC. The chain joins TRBV6-6 to TRBJ2-5, with a possible D match to TRBD1 (6 bases). The germline gives CDR1 MNHNY, CDR2 SVGAGI (reference sequence). V gave up 4 bases and J gave up 2 bases, with 8 bases separating them. The CDR3 is 13 amino acids.

The V gene is TRBV10-1, the J gene TRBJ1-2; 7 positions match TRBD1. This CDR3 has 13 residues. Germline values: CDR1 WNHNN, CDR2 SYGVQD (reference sequence). Germline trimming cut 4 bases from V and 4 bases from J; bases unmatched to any gene: 3. The CDR3 is CASSATGPYGYTF. In nucleotides, the CDR3 is TGCGCCAGCAGTGCGACAGGGCCCTATGGCTACACCTTC.

This chain joins TRBV24-1 and TRBJ2-1; perhaps TRBD2 as D (7 bases). Looked up from germline, CDR1 is KGHDR and CDR2 is SFDVKD. This CDR3 comprises 14 residues. V gave up 1 base and J gave up 10 bases, with 13 bases separating them. The CDR3 protein is CATSDFGGAGEQFF. The CDR3 nucleotides read TGTGCCACCAGTGATTTTGGGGGGGCCGGAGAGCAGTTCTTC.